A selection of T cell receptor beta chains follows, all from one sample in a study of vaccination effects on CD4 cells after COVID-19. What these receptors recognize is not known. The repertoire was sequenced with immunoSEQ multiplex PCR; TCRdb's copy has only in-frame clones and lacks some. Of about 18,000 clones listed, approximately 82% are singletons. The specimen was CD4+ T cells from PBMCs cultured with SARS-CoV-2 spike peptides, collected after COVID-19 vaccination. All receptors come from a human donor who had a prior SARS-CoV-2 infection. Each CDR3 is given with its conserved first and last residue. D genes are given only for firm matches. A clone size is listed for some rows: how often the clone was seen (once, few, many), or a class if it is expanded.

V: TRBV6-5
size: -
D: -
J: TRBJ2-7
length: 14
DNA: TGTGCCAGCAGTTACGGAGGGTCCGGCTACGAGCAGTACTTC
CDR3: CASSYGGSGYEQYF

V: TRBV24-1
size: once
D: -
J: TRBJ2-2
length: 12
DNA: TGTGCCACCGAAGGGAACACCGGGGAGCTGTTTTTT
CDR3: CATEGNTGELFF

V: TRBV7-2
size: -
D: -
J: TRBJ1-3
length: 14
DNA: TGTGCCAGCAGCTTAAGCCTCAGTGAACGCACCATATATTTT
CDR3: CASSLSLSERTIYF

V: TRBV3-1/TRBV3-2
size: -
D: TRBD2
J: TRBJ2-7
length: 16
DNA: TGTGCCAGCAGCCAATACCATGCGGGAGGGCCCTACGAGCAGTACTTC
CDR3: CASSQYHAGGPYEQYF

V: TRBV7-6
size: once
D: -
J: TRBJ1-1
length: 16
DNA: TGTGCCAGCAGCTTAGAACCAGGGGCGCGGAACACTGAAGCTTTCTTT
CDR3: CASSLEPGARNTEAFF

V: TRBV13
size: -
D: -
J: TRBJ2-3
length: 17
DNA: TGTGCCAGCAGCTTAGGCCGGGGGCGCCTTAAATCAGATACGCAGTATTTT
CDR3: CASSLGRGRLKSDTQYF

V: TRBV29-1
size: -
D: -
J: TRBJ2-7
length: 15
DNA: TGCAGCGTATACCTTTGGGGATGGGAGGTCTACGAGCAGTACTTC
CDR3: CSVYLWGWEVYEQYF

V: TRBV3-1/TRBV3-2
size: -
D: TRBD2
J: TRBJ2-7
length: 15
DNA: TGTGCCAGCAGCCAAGTCCACCTAGCGGGAGGCGAGCAGTACTTC
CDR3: CASSQVHLAGGEQYF

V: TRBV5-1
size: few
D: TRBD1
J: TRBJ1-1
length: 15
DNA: TGCGCCAGCAGCGCTGCAACAGGGGCGAACACTGAAGCTTTCTTT
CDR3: CASSAATGANTEAFF

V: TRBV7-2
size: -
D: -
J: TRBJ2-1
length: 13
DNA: TGTGCCAGCAGCTTATTTAGGGAATATGAGCAGTTCTTC
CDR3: CASSLFREYEQFF

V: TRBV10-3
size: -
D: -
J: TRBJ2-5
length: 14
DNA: TGTGCCATCAGTGACCGGGGGTCCAAAGAGACCCAGTACTTC
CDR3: CAISDRGSKETQYF

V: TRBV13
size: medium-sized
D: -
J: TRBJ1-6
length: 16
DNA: TGTGCCAGCAGCTTAGGCCTCGGGGGCCGGGATTCACCCCTCCACTTT
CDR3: CASSLGLGGRDSPLHF

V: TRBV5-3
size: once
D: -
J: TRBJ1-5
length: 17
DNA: TGTGCCAGAAGCTTGGAGTTGGCGAGACTGGGCAATCAGCCCCAGCATTTT
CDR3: CARSLELARLGNQPQHF

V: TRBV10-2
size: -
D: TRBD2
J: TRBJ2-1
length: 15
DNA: TGCGCCAGCACTAAAGCGACTAGCGGTCTCAATGAGCAGTTCTTC
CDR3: CASTKATSGLNEQFF

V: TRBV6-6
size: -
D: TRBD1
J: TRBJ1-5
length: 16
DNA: TGTGCCAGCAGTCCACACAGACAGGGAGGCAATCAGCCCCAGCATTTT
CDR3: CASSPHRQGGNQPQHF

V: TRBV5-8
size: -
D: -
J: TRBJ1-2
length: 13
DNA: TGTGCCAGCAGCTTCCAGGGACTGGACGGCTACACCTTC
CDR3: CASSFQGLDGYTF

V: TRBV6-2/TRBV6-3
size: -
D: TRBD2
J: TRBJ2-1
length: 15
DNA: TGTGCCAGCAGTCGACTAGCGGGAGGGTTCGATGAGCAATTCTTC
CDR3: CASSRLAGGFDEQFF

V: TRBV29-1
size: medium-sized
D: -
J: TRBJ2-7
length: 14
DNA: TGCAGCGCCGAAGTACCACAAAGGTCCGGTGTGCAGTACTTC
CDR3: CSAEVPQRSGVQYF

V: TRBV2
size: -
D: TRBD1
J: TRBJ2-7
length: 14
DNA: TGTGCCAGCAGTGATGGGACAGCTTATTACGAGCAGTACTTC
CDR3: CASSDGTAYYEQYF

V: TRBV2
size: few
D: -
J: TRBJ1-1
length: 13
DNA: TGTGCCAGCACCCCTACGGGGTTGACTGAAGCTTTCTTT
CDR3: CASTPTGLTEAFF

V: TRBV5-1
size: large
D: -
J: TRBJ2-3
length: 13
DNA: TGCGCCAGCAGCTTGGGTTACTCAGATACGCAGTATTTT
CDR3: CASSLGYSDTQYF

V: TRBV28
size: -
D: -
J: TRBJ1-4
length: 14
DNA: TGTGCCAGCAGTCCACCAGCAACTAATGAAAAACTGTTTTTT
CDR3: CASSPPATNEKLFF

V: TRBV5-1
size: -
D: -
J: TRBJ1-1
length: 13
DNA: TGCGCCAGCAGCTTGGCGTCCACGAGGGAAGCTTTCTTT
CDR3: CASSLASTREAFF

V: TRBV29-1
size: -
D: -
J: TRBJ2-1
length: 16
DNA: TGCAGCGTTGAGATAGAGGGGCAGGCCCAAGGGGTTCGGCAGTTCTTC
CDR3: CSVEIEGQAQGVRQFF

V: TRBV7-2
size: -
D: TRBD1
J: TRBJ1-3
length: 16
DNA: TGTGCCAGCAGCATCCAACAGGGGGCTACTGGAAACACCATATATTTT
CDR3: CASSIQQGATGNTIYF

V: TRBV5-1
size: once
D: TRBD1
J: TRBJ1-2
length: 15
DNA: TGCGCCAGCAGCCTACGGACAGGGGGCGACTATGGCTACACCTTC
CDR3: CASSLRTGGDYGYTF

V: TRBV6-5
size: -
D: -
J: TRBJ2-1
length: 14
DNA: TGTGCCAGCAGTTACCCGGGGGGCCGGAATGAGCAGTTCTTC
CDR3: CASSYPGGRNEQFF

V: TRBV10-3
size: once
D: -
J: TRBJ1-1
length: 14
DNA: TGTGCCGCCCAAAGTCTGTCCCTGAACACTGAAGCTTTCTTT
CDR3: CAAQSLSLNTEAFF

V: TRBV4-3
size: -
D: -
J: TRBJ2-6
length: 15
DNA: TGCGCCAGCAGCCAAGAAAGGGCTGGGGCCAACGTCCTGACTTTC
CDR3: CASSQERAGANVLTF

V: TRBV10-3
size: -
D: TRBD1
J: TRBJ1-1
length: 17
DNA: TGTGCCATCAGTGAGTCGACCCGTGACAGGGGACCTCCTGAAGCTTTCTTT
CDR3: CAISESTRDRGPPEAFF

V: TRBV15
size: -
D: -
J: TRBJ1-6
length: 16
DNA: TGTGCCACCAGCAGAGATCTCCGAAGGGGAGATTCACCCCTCCACTTT
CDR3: CATSRDLRRGDSPLHF

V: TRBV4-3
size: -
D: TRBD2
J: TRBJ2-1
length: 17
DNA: TGCGCCAGCAGCCAAGATAGGTGGCTAGCGGGTAACAATGAGCAGTTCTTC
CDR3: CASSQDRWLAGNNEQFF

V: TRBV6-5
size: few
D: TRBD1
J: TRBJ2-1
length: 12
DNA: TGTGCCAGCAGTTCCACAGGGGGCACTCAGTTCTTC
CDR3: CASSSTGGTQFF

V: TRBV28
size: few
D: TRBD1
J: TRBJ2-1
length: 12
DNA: TGTGCCAGCACGACAGGGGCCGATGAGCAGTTCTTC
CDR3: CASTTGADEQFF

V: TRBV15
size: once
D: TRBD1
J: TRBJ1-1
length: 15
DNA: TGTGCCACCAGCAGAGCTAAAGGGGGCGGCACTGAAGCTTTCTTT
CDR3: CATSRAKGGGTEAFF

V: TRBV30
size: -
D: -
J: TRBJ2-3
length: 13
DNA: TGTGCCTGGAGTGTAGGGACTACAGATACGCAGTATTTT
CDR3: CAWSVGTTDTQYF

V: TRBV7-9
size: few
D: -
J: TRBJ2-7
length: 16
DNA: TGTGCCAGCAGCCCCCTGGTCCGCAGGGGGGTCTACGAGCAGTACTTC
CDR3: CASSPLVRRGVYEQYF

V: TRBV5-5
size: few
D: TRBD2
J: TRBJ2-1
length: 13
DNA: TGTGCCAGTCATCTAGCGGACTACAATGAGCAGTTCTTC
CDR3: CASHLADYNEQFF

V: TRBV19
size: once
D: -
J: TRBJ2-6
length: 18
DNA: TGTGCCAGTACCCTGATAATCTCCCGCTTCTCTGGGGCCAACGTCCTGACTTTC
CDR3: CASTLIISRFSGANVLTF

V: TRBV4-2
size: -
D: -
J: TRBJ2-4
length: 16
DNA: TGTGCCAGCAGCCAAGTTAACTACGCAGCCAAAAACATTCAGTACTTC
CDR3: CASSQVNYAAKNIQYF

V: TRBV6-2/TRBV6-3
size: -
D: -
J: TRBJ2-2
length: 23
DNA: TGTGCCAGCAGCCCCCGAGGGGAGCACTGGACCCGGAAAATGCGCGCGAACACCGGGGAGCTGTTTTTT
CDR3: CASSPRGEHWTRKMRANTGELFF

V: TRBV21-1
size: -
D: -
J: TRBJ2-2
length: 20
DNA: TGTGCCAGCAGCAAATATCCCACCCCCCGGACAACCTCGAACACCGGGGAGCTGTTTTTT
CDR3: CASSKYPTPRTTSNTGELFF

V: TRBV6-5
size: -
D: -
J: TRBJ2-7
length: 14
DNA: TGTGCCAGCACCCCCGGGGCAGGGGGGTACGAGCAGTACTTC
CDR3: CASTPGAGGYEQYF

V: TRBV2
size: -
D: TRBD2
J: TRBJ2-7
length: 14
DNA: TGTGCCAGCAGTGGTACTAGCGGGAGTAACGAGCAGTACTTC
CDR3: CASSGTSGSNEQYF

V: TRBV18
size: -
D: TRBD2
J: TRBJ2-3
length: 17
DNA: TGTGCCAGCTCACCGCCGGGACTAGCGGGGGGAACAGATACGCAGTATTTT
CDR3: CASSPPGLAGGTDTQYF

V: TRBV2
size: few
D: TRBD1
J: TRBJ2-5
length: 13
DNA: TGTGCCAGGACGGGACAGGGAGAAGAGACCCAGTACTTC
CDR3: CARTGQGEETQYF

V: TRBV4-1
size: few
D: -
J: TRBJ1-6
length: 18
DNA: TGCGCCAGCAGCCTTTTGGACGGGCTGAGCTCCTATAATTCACCCCTCCACTTT
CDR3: CASSLLDGLSSYNSPLHF

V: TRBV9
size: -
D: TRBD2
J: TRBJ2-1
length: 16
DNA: TGTGCCAGCAGCGTATCGGGACTAGCGGCAGACAATGAGCAGTTCTTC
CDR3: CASSVSGLAADNEQFF

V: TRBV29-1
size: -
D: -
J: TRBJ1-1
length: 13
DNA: TGCAGCGTTTGGGAAGGGTTATACTCTGAAGCTTTCTTT
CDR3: CSVWEGLYSEAFF

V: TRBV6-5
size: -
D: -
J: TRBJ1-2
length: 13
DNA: TGTGCCAGTCGGATGACAGGAATCTATGGCTACACCTTC
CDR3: CASRMTGIYGYTF

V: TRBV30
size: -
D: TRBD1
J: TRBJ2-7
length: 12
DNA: TGTGCCTGCAACAGGGGAACCTACGAGCAGTACTTC
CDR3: CACNRGTYEQYF

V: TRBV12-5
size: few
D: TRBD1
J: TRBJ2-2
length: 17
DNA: TGTGCTAGTGGTTTAACCCCCGGACAGGGGGGGACCGGGGAGCTGTTTTTT
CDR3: CASGLTPGQGGTGELFF

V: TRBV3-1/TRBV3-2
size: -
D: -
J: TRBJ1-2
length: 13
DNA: TGTGCCAGCAGCCAAGATCTGGGACGTGGCTACACCTTC
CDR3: CASSQDLGRGYTF

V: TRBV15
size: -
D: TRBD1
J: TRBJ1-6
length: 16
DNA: TGTGCCACCAGCACCGGACCCAGACAGGGGAATTCACCCCTCCACTTT
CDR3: CATSTGPRQGNSPLHF

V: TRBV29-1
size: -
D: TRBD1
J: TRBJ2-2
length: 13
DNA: TGCAGCGTGGGACAGGCTGACACCGGGGAGCTGTTTTTT
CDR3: CSVGQADTGELFF

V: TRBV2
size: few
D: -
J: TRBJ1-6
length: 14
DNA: TGTGCCAGCAGTGAAATGGCTAGTAATTCACCCCTCCACTTT
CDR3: CASSEMASNSPLHF

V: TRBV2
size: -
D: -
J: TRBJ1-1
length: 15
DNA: TGTGCCAGCAGTGAATCGAGGACATTCAACACTGAAGCTTTCTTT
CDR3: CASSESRTFNTEAFF